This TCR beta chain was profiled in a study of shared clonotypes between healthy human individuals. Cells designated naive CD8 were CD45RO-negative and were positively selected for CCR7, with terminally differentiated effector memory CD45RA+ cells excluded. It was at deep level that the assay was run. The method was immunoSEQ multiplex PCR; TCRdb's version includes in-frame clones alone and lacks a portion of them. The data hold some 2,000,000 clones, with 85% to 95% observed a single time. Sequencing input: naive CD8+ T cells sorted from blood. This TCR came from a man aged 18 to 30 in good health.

CDR3 protein: CASSLGVQETQYF. The DNA of the CDR3 is TGTGCCAGCAGCTTGGGAGTCCAAGAGACCCAGTACTTC. The chain is built from TRBV5-8 and TRBJ2-5; the D is unclear. Trimming removed 0 bases at V and 1 base at J, with 4 bases between. CDR1 SGHTS and CDR2 YDEGEE come from the germline V gene. This CDR3 spans 13 amino acids.